The source of this T cell receptor (beta chain) is a study of T cells in pancreatic ductal adenocarcinoma. The table came from immunoSEQ multiplex PCR; TCRdb's copy has only in-frame clones and leaves some out. Of some 16,000 clones in the sample, about nine tenths were seen once. J was trimmed by 1 base and V by 9 bases; bases with no gene match: 12. The CDR3 spans 16 residues. The V gene's germline CDR1 is WNHNN and CDR2 SYGVQD (reference sequence). Of note for this clone: Its cognate antigen is unknown.

Surgery without prior neoadjuvant therapy was the treatment of the selected pancreatic ductal adenocarcinoma patients. Study observations and caveats: Blood clonality (roughly 0.067) did not differ significantly from tumor (about 0.112). Enrichment of CD45RO+ effector over naive T cells in tumors may bias clonality. The resected pancreatic cancer cohort was biased toward the minority with early-stage disease. Tumor samples had fewer productive templates and approximately 8.2-fold fewer unique clonotypes than blood.

This chain links TRBV10-1 with TRBJ2-4; 7 bases line up with TRBD1. The clonotype originates from a human donor with pancreatic ductal adenocarcinoma. Sequenced input: PBMCs. The CDR3 protein is CARAAGTARAKNIQYF. The CDR3 DNA reads TGCGCCAGGGCTGCCGGGACAGCCCGTGCCAAAAACATTCAGTACTTC.